These 6 T cell receptor beta chains were sequenced from one sample in a study of shared clonotypes between healthy human individuals. Sequencing was performed with immunoSEQ multiplex PCR; in TCRdb, only in-frame clones are kept and a portion is missing. The sample carries over a million clones, around 82% recorded once. Input material: memory CD4+ T cells from PBMCs. Indicated subset: CD45RA-negative fraction. The receptors derive from a man aged 18 to 29 in good health. Some clones in this sample may be carry-over from other donors' samples.

The chain recombines TRBV15 with TRBJ1-5; perhaps TRBD1 as D (5 bases). The CDR3 has 16 amino acids. Trimming removed 1 base at V and 4 bases at J, with 14 bases between. Germline V gene sequence: CDR1 LNHNV, CDR2 YYDKDF (reference sequence). The CDR3 sequence: CATSRGTGAGNQPQHF. CDR3 DNA: TGTGCCACCAGCAGAGGTACAGGCGCGGGTAATCAGCCCCAGCATTTT.

This clone has just one count. The V and J genes are TRBV5-1 and TRBJ2-3; tentative D call: TRBD2 (5 bases). CDR1 is SGHRS, CDR2 YFSETQ, per germline. V shed 2 bases and J shed 0 bases, with 7 bases lying between them. The CDR3 runs to 14 residues. As DNA, the CDR3 is TGCGCCAGCAGCTTCCCGGGGAGCACAGATACGCAGTATTTT. Translation gives CASSFPGSTDTQYF.

Details on this clone: This sequence may be a read error, since a much larger clone differs from it by one base. Different DNA sequences within this sample yield the same CDR3. The chain is built from TRBV30 and TRBJ2-7; weak D call: TRBD1 (6 bases). Trimming pared 0 bases from V and 0 bases from J, leaving 9 bases between. Germline V gene sequence: CDR1 GTSNPN, CDR2 SVGIG (reference sequence). The length of the CDR3 is 14 residues. CDR3 region: CAWSVQGGSYEQYF. Written as DNA, the CDR3 is TGTGCCTGGAGTGTACAAGGGGGCTCCTACGAGCAGTACTTC.

This clone turned up a few times. The rearrangement uses TRBV5-1 and TRBJ2-7; either TRBD1 or TRBD2 may fit D (6 bases each). The CDR3 has 13 amino acids. V lost 6 bases to trimming and J lost 3 bases, with 13 bases between them. The germline V gene has CDR1 SGHRS and CDR2 YFSETQ. CDR3 sequence: CASKQQGGYEQYF. The DNA of the CDR3 is TGCGCCAGCAAACAACAGGGAGGCTACGAGCAGTACTTC.

Many counts were recorded for this clone. V is TRBV7-2 and J is TRBJ1-2, with D possibly being TRBD1 (5 bases). The V end was cut by 4 bases, the J end by 8 bases, with 11 bases between. This CDR3 is 12 amino acids long. The germline CDR1 and CDR2 sequences are SGHTA and FQGNSA. The CDR3 DNA is TGTGCCAGCAGCTACGACAGCATCGGCTACACCTTC. Translated, it gives CASSYDSIGYTF.

For this clone: The identical CDR3 is also encoded by other nucleotide sequences in the sample. This chain links TRBV6-1 with TRBJ2-5; D possibly corresponds to TRBD1 (7 bases). The V end was cut by 6 bases, the J end by 2 bases, with 10 bases between. CDR3 length: 13 residues. The V gene's germline CDR1 is MNHNS and CDR2 SASEGT. The CDR3: CASSPGGQETQYF. CDR3 nucleotide sequence: TGTGCCAGCAGCCCAGGGGGGCAAGAGACCCAGTACTTC.